This entry lists 20 T cell receptor beta chains sequenced from one sample in a study of Ad26.COV2.S vaccination and SARS-CoV-2 variants. Here immunoSEQ multiplex PCR was the method, and the copy in TCRdb shows in-frame clones only, minus some. The sample lists around 370,000 clones, about 91% occurring once. Sequencing used peripheral blood, obtained after recovery from COVID-19. The receptor set was obtained from a human donor who had recovered from COVID-19.

This chain uses TRBV18 with TRBJ2-7; weak D call: TRBD1 (6 bases). V dropped 2 bases and J dropped 4 bases, with 12 bases sitting between them. The CDR3 runs to 14 residues. CDR1 and CDR2 from the germline V gene are KGHSH and LQKENI. The CDR3 DNA follows: TGTGCCAGCTCACCAAAAACAGGGATATACGAGCAGTACTTC. This translates into CASSPKTGIYEQYF.

The rearrangement links TRBV5-8 to TRBJ1-5; tentative D call: TRBD1 (5 bases). In germline, CDR1 is SGHTS, CDR2 YDEGEE. V lost 4 bases and J lost 0, with 11 bases in between. The CDR3 has 15 residues. The CDR3 region has the DNA TGTGCCAGCAGCATTCAGGGCAATAGCAATCAGCCCCAGCATTTT. It codes for CASSIQGNSNQPQHF.

DNA of the CDR3: TGTGCCAGCAGCGCACTAGCGGTCCAAAACATTCAGTACTTC. This gives the protein CASSALAVQNIQYF. V is TRBV5-6 and J is TRBJ2-4, with 8 bases that match TRBD2. The CDR3 spans 14 residues. The V gene's germline CDR1 is SGHDT and CDR2 YYEEEE. The V segment lost 4 bases and the J segment 5 bases; nucleotides outside the gene matches: 5.

The genes are TRBV11-3 and TRBJ2-3; 9 nucleotides line up with TRBD2. The CDR3 has 16 residues. The germline gives CDR1 SGHNT, CDR2 YENEEA. V dropped 5 bases and J dropped 6; count of bases not matched to a gene: 12. The CDR3 region is CASSPGAGGPADTQYF. Written as DNA, the CDR3 is TGTGCCAGCAGCCCAGGCGCGGGGGGGCCTGCTGATACGCAGTATTTT.

The chain combines TRBV11-2 with TRBJ1-1, with D tentatively TRBD1 (6 bases). V lost 5 bases to trimming and J lost 1 base, with 8 bases between them. Germline-derived CDR1 and CDR2 are SGHAT and FQNNGV. This CDR3 has 13 residues. Written as DNA, the CDR3 is TGTGCCAGCAGCGCCAGGGGGAACACTGAAGCTTTCTTT. It encodes CASSARGNTEAFF.

This sequence joins TRBV7-2 and TRBJ2-7; D possibly corresponds to TRBD1 (6 bases). CDR1 and CDR2 (germline): SGHTA, FQGNSA. V shed 4 bases and J shed 2 bases, with 15 bases lying between them. The length of the CDR3 is 15 residues. For the CDR3, the DNA is TGTGCCAGCAGCTCTGGACAGATCGCCGCCTACGAGCAGTACTTC. Protein product: CASSSGQIAAYEQYF.

This sequence joins TRBV5-1 and TRBJ1-1; D is uncertain. The CDR3 totals 16 residues. V was pared by 0 bases and J by 0 bases, with 12 bases between. Germline CDR1 SGHRS, CDR2 YFSETQ. The DNA of the CDR3 is TGCGCCAGCAGCTTGGAGCCTGCTAGACTGAACACTGAAGCTTTCTTT. It codes for CASSLEPARLNTEAFF.

The V call is TRBV18, the J call TRBJ1-1; 8 bases align to TRBD1. Germline loops: CDR1 KGHSH, CDR2 LQKENI. This CDR3 spans 14 amino acids. The V gene end was trimmed by 0 bases and the J gene end by 6 bases; junction bases not matched to a gene: 3. In DNA, the CDR3 is TGTGCCAGCTCACCACCACAGGGGGGTTCTGAAGCTTTCTTT. Its translation: CASSPPQGGSEAFF.

This clone has just one count. The chain is built from TRBV5-1 and TRBJ2-5; TRBD1 is a possible D gene (5 bases). Trimming removed 1 base at V and 4 bases at J, with 8 bases between. Germline CDR1 SGHRS, CDR2 YFSETQ. The CDR3 is made up of 13 amino acids. The CDR3 DNA reads as TGCGCCAGCAGCTTGACAGGACGAGAGACCCAGTACTTC. It is translated as CASSLTGRETQYF.

For this clone: The junction departs from germline at one end; a sequencing error may be responsible. This chain connects TRBV7-7 to TRBJ2-1; D is tentatively TRBD1 or TRBD2 (5 bases each). The CDR3 is 14 amino acids. Germline CDR1 SSHAT, CDR2 FNYEAQ (reference sequence). The CDR3 here is CASSLADWGGEQFF. The CDR3 DNA follows: TGTGCTAGCAGCTTAGCAGACTGGGGCGGGGAGCAGTTCTTC.

This clone occurred once. The chain combines TRBV27 with TRBJ1-1; D might be TRBD1 (5 bases). CDR3 size: 14 residues. V lost 4 bases, J lost 0 bases, and 9 bases lay in between. Germline V gives CDR1 MNHEY, CDR2 SMNVEV (reference sequence). CDR3 sequence: CASSSGTLNTEAFF. CDR3 DNA sequence: TGTGCCAGCAGTTCAGGGACTTTGAACACTGAAGCTTTCTTT.

This chain connects TRBV5-1 to TRBJ2-3; 7 nucleotides line up with TRBD1. The CDR3 covers 15 residues. CDR1 is SGHRS, CDR2 YFSETQ, per germline. The V and J ends lost 2 bases and 0 bases, in that order; junction bases with no gene match: 3. CDR3 amino acids: CASSFGQASTDTQYF. The CDR3 region has the DNA TGCGCCAGCAGCTTCGGACAGGCGAGCACAGATACGCAGTATTTT. The full variable domain, with the rest looked up from reference TRBV5-1 and TRBJ2-3, is KAGVTQTPRYLIKTRGQQVTLSCSPISGHRSVSWYQQTPGQGLQFLFEYFSETQRNKGNFPGRFSGRQFSNSRSEMNVSTLELGDSALYLCASSFGQASTDTQYFGPGTRLTVL.

The chain combines TRBV4-1 with TRBJ1-2; D gene unclear. The CDR3 sequence is 18 residues long. Germline loops: CDR1 MGHRA, CDR2 YSYEKL. The germline V and J ends were trimmed by 3 bases and 3 bases, with 23 bases remaining between them. CDR3 bases: TGCGCCAGCAGCCAGGGCGGCAATAGGGTAATTCCGGACTATGGCTACACCTTC. It is translated as CASSQGGNRVIPDYGYTF.

The chain is built from TRBV7-2 and TRBJ1-4; D is uncertain. The CDR3 extends over 15 amino acids. Trimming pared 5 bases from V and 4 bases from J, leaving 14 bases between. Germline CDR1 reads SGHTA; CDR2 reads FQGNSA. The CDR3 reads CASSRYTERNEKLFF. CDR3 sequence (DNA): TGTGCCAGCAGCCGTTACACAGAGCGTAATGAAAAACTGTTTTTT. Filled out from reference TRBV7-2 and TRBJ1-4, the complete variable domain reads GAGVSQSPSNKVTEKGKDVELRCDPISGHTALYWYRQSLGQGLEFLIYFQGNSAPDKSGLPSDRFSAERTGGSVSTLTIQRTQQEDSAVYLCASSRYTERNEKLFFGSGTQLSVL.

V usage is TRBV12-5 and J usage is TRBJ1-1, with 9 bases aligning to TRBD1. Germline CDR1 LGHNT, CDR2 FRNRAP. With 4 bases clipped from V and 4 bases from J, the junction kept 7 bases outside the gene matches. CDR3 size: 15 residues. CDR3 sequence reads: CASGWVGQGGTEAFF. Here the CDR3 DNA reads TGTGCTAGTGGTTGGGTGGGACAGGGAGGCACTGAAGCTTTCTTT.

As concerns this clone: Other DNA sequences of this sample code for an identical CDR3. The chain joins TRBV6-2 or TRBV6-3 to TRBJ1-1; D is uncertain. Germline assignment: CDR1 MNHEY and CDR2 SVGEGT. The CDR3 extends over 15 amino acids. The V gene lost 2 bases and the J gene lost 0 bases, with 10 bases spanning the gap. CDR3 loop: CASSYRQIMNTEAFF. CDR3 DNA: TGTGCCAGCAGTTACCGCCAGATTATGAACACTGAAGCTTTCTTT.

The CDR3 region has the DNA TGTGCCAGTAACGACCGGACCCCTGTGTTCACTGAAGCTTTCTTT. Translated: CASNDRTPVFTEAFF. The genes are TRBV19 and TRBJ1-1; unclear D gene. The CDR3 has 15 residues. Trimming left V 7 bases short and J 4 bases short, with 19 bases between. The germline V gene has CDR1 LNHDA and CDR2 SQIVND (reference sequence).

J is TRBJ1-2 and V is TRBV12-5; D is possibly TRBD1 (5 bases). Between the trimmed V and J ends, which lost 2 bases and 6 bases, there was a span of 10 bases. The CDR3 extends over 13 amino acids. The germline CDR1 and CDR2 sequences are LGHNT and FRNRAP. The CDR3 loop is CASGLPGMDGYTF. The CDR3 coding sequence is TGTGCTAGTGGTTTGCCAGGGATGGATGGCTACACCTTC.

This chain uses TRBV11-2 with TRBJ2-1; no clear D gene. The CDR3 loop spans 16 amino acids. The ends were cut back, 5 bases at V and 0 bases at J, with 14 bases in the middle. Germline V gene data show CDR1 as SGHAT and CDR2 as FQNNGV. The CDR3 DNA reads as TGTGCCAGCAGCCCCGGGTACGGTAGCTCCTACAATGAGCAGTTCTTC. Its translation: CASSPGYGSSYNEQFF.

The chain recombines TRBV29-1 with TRBJ2-3, with D hard to call. CDR1 and CDR2 (germline): SQVTM, ANQGSEA. CDR3 length equals 13 residues. V lost 6 bases and J 0 bases, leaving 10 bases between the germline ends. CDR3 nucleotides: TGCAGCGTCCTGACTGGTAGCACAGATACGCAGTATTTT. It encodes CSVLTGSTDTQYF.